The entry below describes one T cell receptor beta chain. Its antigen remains unidentified. This sample is drawn from a study of cytomegalovirus exposure and HLA in healthy donors. Overall study results and limits: The HLA-A and HLA-B alleles of most subjects were reportedly predicted accurately from TCR beta sequences. According to reports, the classifier identified cytomegalovirus status with high specificity and sensitivity.

The study ran its PCR with 60 Vbeta and 13 Jbeta primers. Methods used by the authors: In a later analysis, of tens of millions of unique beta chains, some 10 million appeared in at least two donors. The protocol was immunoSEQ multiplex PCR, while the TCRdb copy is restricted to in-frame clones and leaves out a portion. That table furnishes V, J and clone size, whereas the DNA furnished D and trimming. The sample has under 200,000 clones; about 80% are singletons. The CDR3 extends over 16 amino acids. Germline V lookup: CDR1 MGHRA, CDR2 YSYEKL. Between the trimmed V and J ends, which lost 4 bases and 1 base, there was a span of 16 bases.

The chain employs TRBV4-1 and TRBJ2-5, with D maybe TRBD1 (7 bases). This TCR derives from a woman between 18 and 29 years old in good health and CMV-seropositive. Source material: PBMCs. The CDR3 DNA sequence: TGCGCCAGCAGCCCCCAGGGGGGACAGTTCCAAGAGACCCAGTACTTC. It specifies CASSPQGGQFQETQYF.